The entry that follows covers one T cell receptor beta chain sequence. The sample belongs to a study of tumor-infiltrating lymphocytes in primary liver carcinoma. From 450 to 600 ng total RNA, TCR beta cDNA was generated with a primer in the constant region. Construction of TCR beta libraries relied on three successive nested multiplex PCR rounds employing slightly modified ARM-PCR. A C-beta reverse primer and TRBV1-TRBV30 forward primers served in each of the first two PCR rounds, at approximately 10 cycles apiece. TCRdb fed the multiplex PCR reads into MiXCR, producing one record per CDR3 protein. The sample carries about 200,000 distinct CDR3 sequences, just under 85% recorded once. Germline trimming cut 7 bases from V and 3 bases from J; bases unmatched to any gene: 5. This CDR3 region has 12 residues. Germline V gives CDR1 SQVTM, CDR2 ANQGSEA. Co-extraction yielded RNA and DNA from 20-30 mg of unsorted bulk tissue.

The receptor was isolated from a man in his forties with primary liver carcinoma and hepatitis B virus infection. The V call is TRBV29-1, the J call TRBJ2-5; 7 nucleotides agree with TRBD2. The sequencing sample was made of tumor tissue from primary liver carcinoma. As DNA, the CDR3 is TGCAGCGCACTACTAGCGAAAGAGACCCAGTACTTC. Its translation: CSALLAKETQYF.